This TCR beta chain appears in the sequencing data of a study of CD8+CD57+ T cells in acquired aplastic anemia. About the research overall: Average DNA yield from sorted CD4+ and CD8+ cells was around 3.2 ug. Study-level points and caveats: Levels of CD8+ Simpson's diversity were not significantly distinct in patients versus controls.

CD8+CD57+ cell expansion, shown by flow cytometry, had occurred in the patients selected for sequencing. None of the patients had been given any therapy when their blood was sampled. The CDR3 covers 11 residues. The V end was cut by 4 bases, the J end by 5 bases, with 6 bases between. Germline V gene data show CDR1 as SEHNR and CDR2 as FQNEAQ (reference sequence). With respect to this clonotype: The antigen is undetermined.

Genomic DNA was employed as the template in profiling TCR beta VDJ and CDR3. TCRdb fed the reads into MiXCR, producing one record per CDR3 protein. The data contain 200,000 or so distinct CDR3 sequences, 65% of them seen just once; the ten biggest clones take up under 60%. The J gene is TRBJ2-7, the V gene TRBV7-9, with D unclear. Input material: sorted CD4+, CD8+, or CD8+CD57+ T cells (not recorded which) from PBMCs. This TCR was sampled from a human donor with aplastic anemia. CDR3 bases: TGTGCCAGCAGCTCCAATAACGAGCAGTACTTC. It specifies CASSSNNEQYF.